This TCR beta chain was captured in a study of T cell repertoires in cytomegalovirus infection. Study in general: Well-studied HLA-B-restricted CMV epitopes were used in the study alongside recently identified HLA-C-restricted ones. Public signatures in TCR beta pointed to CMV infection and matching HLA type. Study findings and constraints: The response measured ex vivo was dominated by TCR beta clonotypes (HLA-C-restricted and CMV-specific).

MiXCR, run by TCRdb on the reads, gives a single entry per CDR3 protein. Of a few hundred thousand distinct CDR3 sequences listed, about 40% are singletons. On this clonotype itself: What it recognizes is unknown.

CDR1 KGHSH and CDR2 LQKENI come from the germline V gene. Germline trimming cut 4 bases from V and 10 bases from J; bases unmatched to any gene: 7. The CDR3 runs 14 residues. V usage is TRBV18 and J usage is TRBJ1-6, with 7 bases fitting TRBD1. The material sequenced was cultured PBMCs, taken from culture after CMV antigen stimulation. This receptor was taken from a human donor in good health (CMV status not recorded). Some clones in this sample may be carry-over from other donors' samples. The CDR3, as DNA: TGTGCCAGCTCACTATCAACAGGGGAATCACCCCTCCACTTT. Encoded protein: CASSLSTGESPLHF.